A single sample gave rise to the 16 T cell receptor beta chains below, sequenced in a study of T cell repertoires in cytomegalovirus infection. TCRdb processed the reads anew with MiXCR; each CDR3 protein has one entry. The table has about 740,000 distinct CDR3 sequences, 35% to 45% seen once. The sequenced material came from PBMCs. These receptors originate from a human donor in good health (CMV status not recorded). Some clones in this sample may be carry-over from other donors' samples.

The chain combines TRBV28 with TRBJ2-1; D may be TRBD1 (6 bases). Trimming stripped 1 base from V and 9 bases from J, with 10 bases between. There are 13 residues in the CDR3. Germline V gene lookup returns CDR1 MDHEN and CDR2 SYDVKM. For the CDR3, the DNA is TGTGCCAGCAGTTTATCGGGACAAGTTGAGCAGTTCTTC. This codes for CASSLSGQVEQFF. Full variable domain (rest looked up from reference TRBV28 and TRBJ2-1): DVKVTQSSRYLVKRTGEKVFLECVQDMDHENMFWYRQDPGLGLRLIYFSYDVKMKEKGDIPEGYSVSREKKERFSLILESASTNQTSMYLCASSLSGQVEQFFGPGTRLTVL.

This clonotype showed up just a few times. The chain uses TRBV28 and TRBJ2-5, with D perhaps matching TRBD2 (7 bases). The CDR3 covers 17 residues. V lost 5 bases and J 4 bases, leaving 23 bases between the germline ends. Germline CDR1 is MDHEN and CDR2 is SYDVKM. CDR3 in DNA: TGTGCCAGCAGTCCCCCCAGGGGCGGGAGAGGTCGAGAGACCCAGTACTTC. Translation: CASSPPRGGRGRETQYF.

The chain has TRBV7-9 and TRBJ1-1; 8 positions match TRBD1. CDR3 length: 14 amino acids. The trim removed 5 bases at V and 7 bases at J, leaving 9 bases unmatched. Per germline, CDR1 SEHNR and CDR2 FQNEAQ (reference sequence). CDR3 DNA: TGTGCCAGCAGCCCGACAGGGGTGGGGCTTGAAGCTTTCTTT. Translation gives CASSPTGVGLEAFF.

V is TRBV5-6 and J is TRBJ1-1; D is perhaps TRBD1 (6 bases). Germline V gene sequence: CDR1 SGHDT, CDR2 YYEEEE. V gave up 4 bases and J gave up 11 bases, with 15 bases separating them. The CDR3 length is 12 residues. CDR3 region: CASSLRNRVAFF. In nucleotides, the CDR3 is TGTGCCAGCAGCCTACGGAACAGGGTCGCTTTCTTT.

This clonotype was observed a single time. At one end the junction does not follow the germline gene, possibly because of a read error. The rearrangement joins TRBV2 to TRBJ2-5; a weak D match, TRBD1 (5 bases). This CDR3 has 13 amino acids. Germline V gives CDR1 SNHLY, CDR2 FYNNEI. The CDR3 region is CASRSGNQEIQYF. DNA of the CDR3: TGTGCCAGCAGATCAGGGAACCAAGAGATCCAGTACTTC.

This clonotype was counted only a few times. The chain's CDR3 is CASSLGVLAGVSDIQYF. DNA of the CDR3: TGTGCCAGCAGCTTAGGAGTTCTAGCGGGAGTTTCAGACATTCAGTACTTC. The chain links TRBV7-2 to TRBJ2-4, with 10 bases aligning to TRBD2. The V segment lost 1 base and the J segment 8 bases; nucleotides outside the gene matches: 11. Germline values: CDR1 SGHTA, CDR2 FQGNSA. CDR3 length equals 17 residues.

This clonotype occurred a few times. This chain connects TRBV7-6 to TRBJ2-3, with D possibly TRBD2 on 5 matching bases. Germline V gives CDR1 SGHVS, CDR2 FNYEAQ. This CDR3 contains 15 residues. Trimming took 4 bases from V and 4 from J, leaving 15 bases between them. CDR3 DNA: TGTGCCAGCAGCTCCATAAGCGGATCCCCAGATACGCAGTATTTT. Amino acids: CASSSISGSPDTQYF.

In this sample, this clonotype turned up a few times. One end of the junction is discordant with germline, which a read error may explain. V gene TRBV19 combines with J gene TRBJ2-7; a possible D gene is TRBD2 (7 bases). The CDR3 contains 14 residues. Germline CDR1 and CDR2: LNHDA and SQIVND (reference sequence). The CDR3 here is CASSRQEGGREQYF. The CDR3 DNA follows: TGTGCCAGCAGTAGACAGGAGGGGGGGAGAGAGCAGTACTTC.

The chain joins TRBV6-1 to TRBJ1-6; 7 bases are shared with TRBD1. Germline values: CDR1 MNHNS, CDR2 SASEGT. V was pared by 0 bases and J by 10 bases, with 6 bases of the junction left unmatched. The CDR3 length is 15 residues. CDR3: CASSEAGQANSPLHF. Here the CDR3 DNA reads TGTGCCAGCAGTGAAGCCGGACAGGCGAACTCACCCCTCCACTTT.

This clonotype was seen just once. Mismatch with germline at one junction end may stem from a read error. Here the CDR3 DNA reads TGTGCCATCAGCTTTCCCGGAGCTGAAGCTTTCTTT. Residues: CAISFPGAEAFF. The V call is TRBV7-2, the J call TRBJ1-1; D is uncertain. Looked up from germline, CDR1 is SGHTA and CDR2 is FQGNSA. This CDR3 comprises 12 residues.

This clonotype was recorded a few times. The chain employs TRBV5-6 and TRBJ1-2; 10 positions match TRBD1. This CDR3 is built from 15 residues. J lost 2 bases, V lost 5 bases, and 6 bases had no gene match. CDR1 and CDR2 from the germline V gene are SGHDT and YYEEEE. In DNA, the CDR3 is TGTGCCAGCAGTTTTGACAGGGGGCGAAACTATGGCTACACCTTC. Translating it yields CASSFDRGRNYGYTF. Supplemented by reference TRBV5-6 and TRBJ1-2, the full variable domain reads DAGVTQSPTHLIKTRGQQVTLRCSPKSGHDTVSWYQQALGQGPQFIFQYYEEEERQRGNFPDRFSGHQFPNYSSELNVNALLLGDSALYLCASSFDRGRNYGYTFGSGTRLTVV.

The V and J genes are TRBV11-2 and TRBJ2-3; D is unresolved. Germline assignment: CDR1 SGHAT and CDR2 FQNNGV. The CDR3 runs 14 residues. Between the trimmed V and J ends, which lost 1 base and 5 bases, there was a span of 10 bases. The CDR3 loop is CASSLAPVRDTQYF. The CDR3 DNA is TGTGCCAGCAGCTTAGCCCCAGTTAGAGATACGCAGTATTTT.

The chain recombines TRBV12-5 with TRBJ2-5, with 8 nucleotides matching TRBD1. Germline V CDR1 and CDR2: LGHNT, FRNRAP. The CDR3 length is 14 residues. V shed 4 bases and J 5 bases; nucleotides not matched to a gene: 6. The CDR3 spells CASGSGQGEETQYF. CDR3 DNA sequence: TGTGCTAGTGGTTCCGGACAGGGAGAGGAGACCCAGTACTTC.

This clonotype was detected only a few times. The rearrangement uses TRBV28 and TRBJ2-5; 12 bases map to TRBD2. Germline CDR1 MDHEN, CDR2 SYDVKM. V gave up 4 bases and J gave up 5 bases; unmatched junction bases: 5. This CDR3 has 15 residues. The CDR3 is CASSSTSGSEETQYF. The CDR3 DNA reads TGTGCCAGCAGTTCGACTAGCGGGAGTGAGGAGACCCAGTACTTC.

The rearrangement links TRBV28 to TRBJ1-6; tentatively, D is TRBD1 (6 bases). The CDR3 is 16 amino acids. Trimming shortened V by 10 bases and J by 0 bases, and 16 bases separated the two germline ends. CDR1 is MDHEN and CDR2 is SYDVKM in the germline V gene. The CDR3 region has the DNA TGTGCCACCCTAAGGAGGGGGGTCTCCTATAATTCACCCCTCCACTTT. Its protein is CATLRRGVSYNSPLHF.

V is TRBV18 and J is TRBJ2-1, with 7 bases aligning to TRBD1. The trim removed 0 bases at V and 3 bases at J, leaving 5 bases unmatched. The CDR3 spans 16 residues. Germline values: CDR1 KGHSH, CDR2 LQKENI. CDR3 sequence: CASSPPTGFDYNEQFF. CDR3 DNA: TGTGCCAGCTCACCACCGACAGGGTTCGACTACAATGAGCAGTTCTTC.